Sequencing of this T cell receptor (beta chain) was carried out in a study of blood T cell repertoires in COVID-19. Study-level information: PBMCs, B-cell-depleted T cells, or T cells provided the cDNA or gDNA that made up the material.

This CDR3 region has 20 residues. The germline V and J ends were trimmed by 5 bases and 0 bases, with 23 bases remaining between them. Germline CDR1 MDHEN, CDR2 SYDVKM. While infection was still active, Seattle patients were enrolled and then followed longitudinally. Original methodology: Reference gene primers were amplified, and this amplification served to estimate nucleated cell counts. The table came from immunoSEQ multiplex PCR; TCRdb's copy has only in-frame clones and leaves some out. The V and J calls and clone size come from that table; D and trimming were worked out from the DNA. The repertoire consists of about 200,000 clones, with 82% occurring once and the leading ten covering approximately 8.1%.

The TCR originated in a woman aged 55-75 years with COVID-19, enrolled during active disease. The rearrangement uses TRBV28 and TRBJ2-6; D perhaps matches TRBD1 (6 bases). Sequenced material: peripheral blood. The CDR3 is CASSGDNPGQFASGANVLTF. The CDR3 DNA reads TGTGCCAGCAGTGGGGACAACCCGGGACAATTCGCCTCTGGGGCCAACGTCCTGACTTTC.